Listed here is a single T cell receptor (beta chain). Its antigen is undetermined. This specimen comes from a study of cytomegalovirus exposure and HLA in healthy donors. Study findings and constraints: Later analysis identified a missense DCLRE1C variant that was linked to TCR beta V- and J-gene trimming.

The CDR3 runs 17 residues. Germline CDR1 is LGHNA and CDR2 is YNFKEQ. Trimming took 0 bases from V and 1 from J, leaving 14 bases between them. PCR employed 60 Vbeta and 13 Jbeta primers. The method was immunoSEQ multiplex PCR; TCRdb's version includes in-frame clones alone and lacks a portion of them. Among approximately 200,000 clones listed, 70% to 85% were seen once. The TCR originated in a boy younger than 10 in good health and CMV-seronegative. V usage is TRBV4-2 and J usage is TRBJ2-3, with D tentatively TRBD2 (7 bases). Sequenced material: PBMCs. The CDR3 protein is CASSQERRGLGTDTQYF. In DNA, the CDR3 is TGTGCCAGCAGCCAAGAAAGGCGGGGGCTGGGCACAGATACGCAGTATTTT.